One T cell receptor (beta chain) is described in this entry. No antigen is known for it. This entry is derived from a study of radiotherapy plus CTLA-4 blockade in lung cancer. Generated by immunoSEQ multiplex PCR, the TCRdb table keeps only in-frame clones and is missing some. Of 35,000 to 40,000 clones listed, 65% to 90% are singletons. The CDR3 loop spans 14 amino acids. The V and J ends lost 3 bases and 2 bases respectively, with 11 bases between them. The germline V gene has CDR1 SGHTA and CDR2 FQGNSA. Points from the study as a whole: There was expansion of tumor-derived TCR clones in blood after radiotherapy plus ipilimumab.

This specimen was peripheral blood, taken from a patient treated with radiotherapy plus ipilimumab. This chain links TRBV7-2 with TRBJ2-7; D call uncertain. This TCR was recovered from a human donor with non-small cell lung cancer whose response to radiotherapy plus ipilimumab could not be evaluated. CDR3 amino acids: CASSFYVSTYEQYF. The CDR3 DNA is TGTGCCAGCAGCTTTTACGTCTCTACCTACGAGCAGTACTTC.